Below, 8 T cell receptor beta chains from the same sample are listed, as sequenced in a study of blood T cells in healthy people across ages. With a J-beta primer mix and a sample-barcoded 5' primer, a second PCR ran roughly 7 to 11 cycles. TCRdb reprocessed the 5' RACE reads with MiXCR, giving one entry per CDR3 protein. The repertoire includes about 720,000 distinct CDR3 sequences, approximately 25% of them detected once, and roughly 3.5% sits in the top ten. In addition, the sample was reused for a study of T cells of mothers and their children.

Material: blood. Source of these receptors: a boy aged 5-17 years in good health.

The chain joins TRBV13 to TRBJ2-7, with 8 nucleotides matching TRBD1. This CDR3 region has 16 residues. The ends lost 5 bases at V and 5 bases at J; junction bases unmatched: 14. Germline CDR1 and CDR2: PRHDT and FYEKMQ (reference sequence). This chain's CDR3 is CASSTFDRGFPHEQYF. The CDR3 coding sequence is TGTGCCAGCAGCACCTTTGACAGGGGCTTCCCCCACGAGCAGTACTTC.

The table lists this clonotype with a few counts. CDR3: CASSSEGLSYNEQFF. The DNA of the CDR3 is TGTGCCAGCAGTTCTGAGGGCCTCTCCTACAATGAGCAGTTCTTC. The rearrangement links TRBV27 to TRBJ2-1, with TRBD2 as a possible D gene (5 bases). The ends were cut back, 4 bases at V and 0 bases at J, with 10 bases in the middle. CDR1 and CDR2 from the germline V gene are MNHEY and SMNVEV (reference sequence). This CDR3 is built from 15 residues.

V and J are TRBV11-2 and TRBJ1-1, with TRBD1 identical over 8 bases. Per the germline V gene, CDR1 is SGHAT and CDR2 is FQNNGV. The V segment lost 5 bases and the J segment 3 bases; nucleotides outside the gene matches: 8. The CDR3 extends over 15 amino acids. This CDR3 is CASSQAGQGDTEAFF. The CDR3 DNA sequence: TGTGCCAGCAGCCAGGCCGGACAGGGTGACACTGAAGCTTTCTTT. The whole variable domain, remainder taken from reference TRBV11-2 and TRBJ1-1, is EAGVAQSPRYKIIEKRQSVAFWCNPISGHATLYWYQQILGQGPKLLIQFQNNGVVDDSQLPKDRFSAERLKGVDSTLKIQPAKLEDSAVYLCASSQAGQGDTEAFFGQGTRLTVV.

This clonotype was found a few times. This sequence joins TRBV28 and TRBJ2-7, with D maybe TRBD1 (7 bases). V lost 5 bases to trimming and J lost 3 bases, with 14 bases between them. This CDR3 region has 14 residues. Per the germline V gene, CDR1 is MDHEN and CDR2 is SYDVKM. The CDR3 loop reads CASSTSGGLYEQYF. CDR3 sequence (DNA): TGTGCCAGCAGTACCTCAGGGGGACTCTACGAGCAGTACTTC.

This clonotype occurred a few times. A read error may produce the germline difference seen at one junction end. CDR3 loop: CASSYSASEETQYF. CDR3 DNA sequence: TGTGCAAGCAGTTACTCGGCCAGCGAAGAGACCCAGTACTTC. This chain links TRBV6-5 with TRBJ2-5; D gene ambiguous. The length of the CDR3 is 14 residues. CDR1 is MNHEY and CDR2 is SVGAGI in the germline V gene.

This CDR3 is CSVEDTRQTDTQYF. CDR3 sequence (DNA): TGCAGCGTTGAGGACACCCGACAGACAGATACGCAGTATTTT. V usage is TRBV29-1 and J usage is TRBJ2-3, with D possibly TRBD1 on 5 matching bases. The V end was cut by 3 bases, the J end by 3 bases, with 13 bases between. The CDR3 contains 14 residues. The germline V gene has CDR1 SQVTM and CDR2 ANQGSEA.

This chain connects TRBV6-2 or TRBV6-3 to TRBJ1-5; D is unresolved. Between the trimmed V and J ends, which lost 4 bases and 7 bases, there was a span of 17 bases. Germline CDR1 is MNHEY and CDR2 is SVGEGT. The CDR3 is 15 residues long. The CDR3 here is CASSWARTLEQPQHF. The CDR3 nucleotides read TGTGCCAGCAGTTGGGCCAGGACTCTGGAACAGCCCCAGCATTTT.

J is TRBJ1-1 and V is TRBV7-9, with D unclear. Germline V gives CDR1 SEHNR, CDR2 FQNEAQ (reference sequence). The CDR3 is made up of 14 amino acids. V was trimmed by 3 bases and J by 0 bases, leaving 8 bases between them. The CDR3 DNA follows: TGTGCCAGCAGCTTTGAAGATTTGAACACTGAAGCTTTCTTT. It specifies CASSFEDLNTEAFF. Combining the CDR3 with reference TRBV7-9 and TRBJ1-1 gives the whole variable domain DTGVSQNPRHKITKRGQNVTFRCDPISEHNRLYWYRQTLGQGPEFLTYFQNEAQLEKSRLLSDRFSAERPKGSFSTLEIQRTEQGDSAMYLCASSFEDLNTEAFFGQGTRLTVV.